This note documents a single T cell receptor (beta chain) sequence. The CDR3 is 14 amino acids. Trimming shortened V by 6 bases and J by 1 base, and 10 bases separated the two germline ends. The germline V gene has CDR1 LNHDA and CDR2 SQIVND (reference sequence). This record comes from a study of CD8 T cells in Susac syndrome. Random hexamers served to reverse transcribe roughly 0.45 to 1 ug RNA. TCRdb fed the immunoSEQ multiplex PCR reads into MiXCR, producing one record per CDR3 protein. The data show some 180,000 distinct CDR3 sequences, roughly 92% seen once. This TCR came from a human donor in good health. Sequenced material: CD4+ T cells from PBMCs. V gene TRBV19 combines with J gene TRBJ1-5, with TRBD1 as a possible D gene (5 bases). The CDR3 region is CASRGGISNQPQHF. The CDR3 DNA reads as TGTGCCAGTAGGGGGGGGATCAGCAATCAGCCCCAGCATTTT.